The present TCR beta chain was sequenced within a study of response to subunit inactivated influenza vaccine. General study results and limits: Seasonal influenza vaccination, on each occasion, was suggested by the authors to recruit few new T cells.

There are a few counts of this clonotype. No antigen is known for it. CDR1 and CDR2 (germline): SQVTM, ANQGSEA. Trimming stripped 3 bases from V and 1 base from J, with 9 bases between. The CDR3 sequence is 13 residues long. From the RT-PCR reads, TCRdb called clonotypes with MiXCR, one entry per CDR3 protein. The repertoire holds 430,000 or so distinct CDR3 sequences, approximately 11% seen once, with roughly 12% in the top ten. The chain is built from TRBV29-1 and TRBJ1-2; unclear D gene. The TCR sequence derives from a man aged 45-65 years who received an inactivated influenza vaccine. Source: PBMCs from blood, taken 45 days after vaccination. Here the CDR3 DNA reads TGCAGCGTTGACGTACAGCTTAACTATGGCTACACCTTC. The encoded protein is CSVDVQLNYGYTF.